This is a list of T cell receptor beta chains from one sample in a study of beta chain features in type 1 diabetes. Produced via immunoSEQ multiplex PCR; TCRdb's table is partial and in-frame only. The sample has about 230,000 clones, 9.6% seen once; the top ten hold about 0.037%. The sequenced sample consisted of naive CD4+ T cells from blood. The receptors stem from a young woman in good health. Each CDR3 is given with its conserved first and last residue. D genes are given only for firm matches. Size is omitted from some rows. Given values are once, few, many or a class for expanded clones.

clone size	D gene	V gene	J gene	CDR3 protein	CDR3 DNA
NA	TRBD2	TRBV6-5	TRBJ2-7	CASSSMLIAGVGEQYF	TGTGCCAGCAGTTCCATGTTAATTGCGGGAGTAGGGGAGCAGTACTTC
few	NA	TRBV2	TRBJ1-1	CASTGTSVSAFF	TGTGCCAGCACAGGGACATCGGTGAGCGCTTTCTTT
NA	NA	TRBV19	TRBJ1-1	CASSVTGTRNTEAFF	TGTGCCAGTAGTGTGACCGGGACACGCAACACTGAAGCTTTCTTT
few	NA	TRBV2	TRBJ1-2	CASQSANYGYTF	TGTGCCAGCCAATCAGCTAACTATGGCTACACCTTC
few	NA	TRBV30	TRBJ1-4	CAWSATFGGNEKLFF	TGTGCCTGGAGTGCCACCTTCGGGGGTAACGAAAAACTGTTTTTT
few	TRBD1	TRBV9	TRBJ1-1	CASSAEGTGGWGRNTEAFF	TGTGCCAGCAGCGCAGAGGGGACAGGGGGCTGGGGGAGGAACACTGAAGCTTTCTTT
few	TRBD2	TRBV11-2	TRBJ2-1	CASSEGLAGELLGMKQFF	TGTGCCAGCAGCGAGGGACTAGCGGGGGAACTCCTAGGAATGAAGCAGTTCTTC
few	TRBD2	TRBV19	TRBJ2-7	CASKVAGGDYEQYF	TGTGCCAGTAAAGTAGCGGGAGGAGACTACGAGCAGTACTTC
few	TRBD1	TRBV7-3	TRBJ1-6	CASSSRTGDNSPLHF	TGTGCCAGCAGCTCCCGGACAGGGGATAATTCACCCCTCCACTTT
NA	NA	TRBV21-1	TRBJ1-1	CASSRVVLDTEAFF	TGTGCCAGCAGCAGAGTAGTTTTGGACACTGAAGCTTTCTTT
NA	TRBD2	TRBV7-2	TRBJ2-1	CASSSQTSGIYNEQFF	TGTGCCAGCAGCTCACAGACTAGCGGGATTTACAATGAGCAGTTCTTC
NA	TRBD1	TRBV5-1	TRBJ2-1	CASSLPPGQGSSHEQFF	TGCGCCAGCAGCTTGCCGCCGGGACAGGGGTCATCCCATGAGCAGTTCTTC
NA	NA	TRBV18	TRBJ2-1	CASSPSIGISDNEQFF	TGTGCCAGCTCACCATCGATCGGGATTTCGGACAATGAGCAGTTCTTC
few	TRBD1	TRBV5-1	TRBJ1-2	CASSHTGVDGYTF	TGCGCCAGCAGCCATACAGGGGTTGATGGCTACACCTTC
few	TRBD2	TRBV29-1	TRBJ2-5	CSVPLAGGKETQYF	TGCAGCGTACCTCTAGCGGGGGGGAAAGAGACCCAGTACTTC
NA	TRBD1	TRBV7-9	TRBJ1-2	CASSPDRWDYGYTF	TGTGCCAGCAGCCCGGACAGGTGGGACTATGGCTACACCTTC
NA	NA	TRBV5-1	TRBJ2-3	CASSFSGTDTQYF	TGCGCCAGCAGCTTTTCGGGCACAGATACGCAGTATTTT
NA	NA	TRBV15	TRBJ2-7	CATSSGFPDGPGKGFYEQYF	TGTGCCACCAGCTCCGGATTTCCGGACGGCCCGGGGAAGGGATTCTACGAGCAGTACTTC
few	TRBD1	TRBV5-1	TRBJ2-2	CASSSQPGQGNTGELFF	TGCGCCAGCAGCTCTCAACCGGGACAGGGGAACACCGGGGAGCTGTTTTTT
NA	TRBD1	TRBV29-1	TRBJ1-2	CSVGVTGLRGYTF	TGCAGCGTTGGGGTGACAGGGTTGCGGGGCTACACCTTC
NA	NA	TRBV18	TRBJ1-2	CASSPSDSFYGYTF	TGTGCCAGCTCACCAAGTGACAGCTTCTATGGCTACACCTTC
NA	TRBD1	TRBV6-6	TRBJ2-5	CASSQGTGVSSGSQYF	TGTGCCAGCAGCCAAGGGACAGGGGTGTCATCCGGGTCCCAGTACTTC
few	TRBD2	TRBV7-9	TRBJ2-3	CASSSQAGLTDTQYF	TGTGCCAGCAGCTCGCAAGCGGGACTAACAGATACGCAGTATTTT
NA	TRBD2	TRBV4-1	TRBJ2-5	CASSGRVWYSTQETQYF	TGCGCCAGCAGCGGGAGGGTCTGGTACTCCACCCAAGAGACCCAGTACTTC
few	NA	TRBV7-8	TRBJ2-1	CASSLVLSHGGNEQFF	TGTGCCAGCAGCTTAGTCCTTTCCCACGGCGGCAATGAGCAGTTCTTC
few	TRBD1	TRBV5-1	TRBJ2-3	CASSVNRGRGDTQYF	TGCGCCAGCAGCGTAAACAGGGGGCGAGGAGATACGCAGTATTTT
few	NA	TRBV7-2	TRBJ1-6	CASSLGTSVLGYSPLHF	TGTGCCAGCAGCCTCGGGACATCCGTCCTTGGGTATTCACCCCTCCACTTT
NA	NA	TRBV19	TRBJ1-5	CASSISGGAQPQHF	TGTGCCAGTAGTATATCGGGAGGGGCTCAGCCCCAGCATTTT
NA	TRBD2	TRBV5-4	TRBJ2-3	CASSLLAGVGVRTDTQYF	TGTGCCAGCAGCTTACTAGCGGGAGTAGGTGTGCGCACAGATACGCAGTATTTT
NA	TRBD1	TRBV5-4	TRBJ2-1	CASSLEVGQGKRNEQFF	TGTGCCAGCAGCTTGGAGGTGGGACAGGGGAAGAGGAATGAGCAGTTCTTC
few	TRBD1	TRBV27	TRBJ1-2	CASSAVDRGWNGYTF	TGTGCCAGCAGTGCAGTAGACAGGGGGTGGAATGGCTACACCTTC
NA	NA	TRBV5-1	TRBJ1-1	CASSLNWGANTEAFF	TGCGCCAGCAGCTTGAACTGGGGCGCTAACACTGAAGCTTTCTTT
NA	NA	TRBV28	TRBJ1-5	CASRMRGSNQPQHF	TGTGCCAGCAGAATGAGGGGGAGCAATCAGCCCCAGCATTTT
few	NA	TRBV19	TRBJ1-5	CASKYAGEVNQPQHF	TGTGCCAGTAAGTACGCGGGAGAAGTCAATCAGCCCCAGCATTTT
few	TRBD1	TRBV19	TRBJ1-2	CASSLIRAGTGHSLGYGYTF	TGTGCCAGTAGTCTCATTCGCGCCGGGACAGGGCATTCGTTGGGCTATGGCTACACCTTC
few	TRBD2	TRBV11-3	TRBJ2-3	CASSLRTSARPTDTQYF	TGTGCCAGCAGCCTCCGGACTAGCGCGAGGCCCACAGATACGCAGTATTTT
few	TRBD2	TRBV15	TRBJ2-2	CATSVDAGGITGELFF	TGTGCCACCAGCGTTGATGCGGGAGGGATCACCGGGGAGCTGTTTTTT
once	NA	TRBV2	TRBJ2-2	CASSGRGADTGELFF	TGTGCCAGCAGTGGCAGGGGGGCGGACACCGGGGAGCTGTTTTTT
NA	NA	TRBV6-5	TRBJ2-7	CASEAGPPYEQYF	TGTGCCAGTGAGGCGGGACCACCCTACGAGCAGTACTTC
NA	NA	TRBV2	TRBJ2-1	CASSALYGGTEIRSYNEQFF	TGTGCCAGCAGCGCCCTTTACGGCGGGACAGAGATTCGCTCCTACAATGAGCAGTTCTTC
many	NA	TRBV7-2	TRBJ2-1	CASSFPPWRAGNEQFF	TGTGCCAGCAGCTTTCCCCCTTGGAGGGCGGGCAATGAGCAGTTCTTC
few	TRBD1	TRBV29-1	TRBJ1-1	CSVGEGAGAFF	TGCAGCGTCGGTGAGGGGGCAGGAGCTTTCTTT
few	NA	TRBV11-2	TRBJ1-1	CASSPIGLRNTEAFF	TGTGCCAGCAGTCCCATCGGACTAAGGAACACTGAAGCTTTCTTT
NA	TRBD2	TRBV6-1	TRBJ2-1	CASRPSGGYNEQFF	TGTGCCAGCAGACCTAGCGGGGGGTACAATGAGCAGTTCTTC
NA	NA	TRBV18	TRBJ1-5	CASSGASGNQPQHF	TGTGCCAGCTCTGGGGCGTCGGGCAATCAGCCCCAGCATTTT